In this sample, the clone carrying this T cell receptor (beta chain) turned up a few times. Trimming left V 6 bases short and J 15 bases short, with 14 bases between. The V gene's germline CDR1 is SNHLY and CDR2 FYNNEI. This CDR3 comprises 11 residues. Over several immunoSEQ plates, each subset's genomic DNA was distributed in even portions. Generated by immunoSEQ multiplex PCR, the TCRdb table keeps only in-frame clones and is missing some. Among 190,000 or so clones, approximately 61% were seen once, and the ten largest hold about 10%. The sample originates from a study of shared clonotypes between healthy human individuals.

The genes are TRBV2 and TRBJ1-4, with D perhaps TRBD1 (5 bases). The sequence derives from a man aged 25-45 years in good health. Sequences were obtained from memory CD4+ T cells sorted from blood. The subset was: CD45RA-negative fraction. CDR3 loop: CASRNGHTLFF. The CDR3 nucleotides are TGTGCCAGCAGAAACGGACACACTTTGTTTTTT.